This T cell receptor (beta chain) was recovered during a study of cytomegalovirus exposure and HLA in healthy donors. Points from the study as a whole: The availability of immune exposure information extended only to CMV serostatus.

Turning to this clone: Its antigen is undetermined.

Primers for the PCR totalled 60 Vbeta and 13 Jbeta. Assay: immunoSEQ multiplex PCR; the TCRdb copy retains only in-frame clones and omits some. The repertoire includes some 130,000 clones, 80% of them detected once, and about 2.2% sits in the top ten. Germline CDR1 and CDR2: SGDLS and YYNGEE. Deletions cut 0 bases from V and 8 bases from J, with 6 bases between. The CDR3 sequence is 12 residues long. This chain joins TRBV9 and TRBJ2-1; D uncertain. This receptor was identified in a man in his thirties or forties in good health and CMV-seronegative. Sequencing was carried out using PBMCs. CDR3 sequence reads: CASSVGSHEQFF. The CDR3 DNA reads as TGTGCCAGCAGCGTAGGTAGCCATGAGCAGTTCTTC.